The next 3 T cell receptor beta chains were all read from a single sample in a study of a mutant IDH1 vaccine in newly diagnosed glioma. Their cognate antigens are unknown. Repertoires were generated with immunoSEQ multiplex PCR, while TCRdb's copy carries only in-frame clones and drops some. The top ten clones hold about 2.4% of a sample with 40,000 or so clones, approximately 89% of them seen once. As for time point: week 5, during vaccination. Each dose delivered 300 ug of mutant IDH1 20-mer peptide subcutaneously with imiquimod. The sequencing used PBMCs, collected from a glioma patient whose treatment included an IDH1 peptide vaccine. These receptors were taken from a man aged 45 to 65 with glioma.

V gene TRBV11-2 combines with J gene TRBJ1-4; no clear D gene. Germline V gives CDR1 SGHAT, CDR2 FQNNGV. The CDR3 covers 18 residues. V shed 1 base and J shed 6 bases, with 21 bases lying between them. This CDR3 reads CASSLAWARTPRDEKLFF. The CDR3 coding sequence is TGTGCCAGCAGCTTAGCGTGGGCTAGGACCCCAAGGGATGAAAAACTGTTTTTT.

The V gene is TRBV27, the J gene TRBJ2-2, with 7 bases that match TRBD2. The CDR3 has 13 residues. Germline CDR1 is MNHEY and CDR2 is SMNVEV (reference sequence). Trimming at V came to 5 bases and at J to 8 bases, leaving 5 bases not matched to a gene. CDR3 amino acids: CASSPSGGGELFF. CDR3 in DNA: TGTGCCAGCAGTCCTTCGGGGGGAGGGGAGCTGTTTTTT.

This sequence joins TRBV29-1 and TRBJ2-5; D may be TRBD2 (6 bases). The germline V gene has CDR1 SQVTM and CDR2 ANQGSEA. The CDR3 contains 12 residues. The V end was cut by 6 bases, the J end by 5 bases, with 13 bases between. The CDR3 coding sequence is TGCAGCGTGGGGGATGGGGGGGAGACCCAGTACTTC. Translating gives CSVGDGGETQYF.